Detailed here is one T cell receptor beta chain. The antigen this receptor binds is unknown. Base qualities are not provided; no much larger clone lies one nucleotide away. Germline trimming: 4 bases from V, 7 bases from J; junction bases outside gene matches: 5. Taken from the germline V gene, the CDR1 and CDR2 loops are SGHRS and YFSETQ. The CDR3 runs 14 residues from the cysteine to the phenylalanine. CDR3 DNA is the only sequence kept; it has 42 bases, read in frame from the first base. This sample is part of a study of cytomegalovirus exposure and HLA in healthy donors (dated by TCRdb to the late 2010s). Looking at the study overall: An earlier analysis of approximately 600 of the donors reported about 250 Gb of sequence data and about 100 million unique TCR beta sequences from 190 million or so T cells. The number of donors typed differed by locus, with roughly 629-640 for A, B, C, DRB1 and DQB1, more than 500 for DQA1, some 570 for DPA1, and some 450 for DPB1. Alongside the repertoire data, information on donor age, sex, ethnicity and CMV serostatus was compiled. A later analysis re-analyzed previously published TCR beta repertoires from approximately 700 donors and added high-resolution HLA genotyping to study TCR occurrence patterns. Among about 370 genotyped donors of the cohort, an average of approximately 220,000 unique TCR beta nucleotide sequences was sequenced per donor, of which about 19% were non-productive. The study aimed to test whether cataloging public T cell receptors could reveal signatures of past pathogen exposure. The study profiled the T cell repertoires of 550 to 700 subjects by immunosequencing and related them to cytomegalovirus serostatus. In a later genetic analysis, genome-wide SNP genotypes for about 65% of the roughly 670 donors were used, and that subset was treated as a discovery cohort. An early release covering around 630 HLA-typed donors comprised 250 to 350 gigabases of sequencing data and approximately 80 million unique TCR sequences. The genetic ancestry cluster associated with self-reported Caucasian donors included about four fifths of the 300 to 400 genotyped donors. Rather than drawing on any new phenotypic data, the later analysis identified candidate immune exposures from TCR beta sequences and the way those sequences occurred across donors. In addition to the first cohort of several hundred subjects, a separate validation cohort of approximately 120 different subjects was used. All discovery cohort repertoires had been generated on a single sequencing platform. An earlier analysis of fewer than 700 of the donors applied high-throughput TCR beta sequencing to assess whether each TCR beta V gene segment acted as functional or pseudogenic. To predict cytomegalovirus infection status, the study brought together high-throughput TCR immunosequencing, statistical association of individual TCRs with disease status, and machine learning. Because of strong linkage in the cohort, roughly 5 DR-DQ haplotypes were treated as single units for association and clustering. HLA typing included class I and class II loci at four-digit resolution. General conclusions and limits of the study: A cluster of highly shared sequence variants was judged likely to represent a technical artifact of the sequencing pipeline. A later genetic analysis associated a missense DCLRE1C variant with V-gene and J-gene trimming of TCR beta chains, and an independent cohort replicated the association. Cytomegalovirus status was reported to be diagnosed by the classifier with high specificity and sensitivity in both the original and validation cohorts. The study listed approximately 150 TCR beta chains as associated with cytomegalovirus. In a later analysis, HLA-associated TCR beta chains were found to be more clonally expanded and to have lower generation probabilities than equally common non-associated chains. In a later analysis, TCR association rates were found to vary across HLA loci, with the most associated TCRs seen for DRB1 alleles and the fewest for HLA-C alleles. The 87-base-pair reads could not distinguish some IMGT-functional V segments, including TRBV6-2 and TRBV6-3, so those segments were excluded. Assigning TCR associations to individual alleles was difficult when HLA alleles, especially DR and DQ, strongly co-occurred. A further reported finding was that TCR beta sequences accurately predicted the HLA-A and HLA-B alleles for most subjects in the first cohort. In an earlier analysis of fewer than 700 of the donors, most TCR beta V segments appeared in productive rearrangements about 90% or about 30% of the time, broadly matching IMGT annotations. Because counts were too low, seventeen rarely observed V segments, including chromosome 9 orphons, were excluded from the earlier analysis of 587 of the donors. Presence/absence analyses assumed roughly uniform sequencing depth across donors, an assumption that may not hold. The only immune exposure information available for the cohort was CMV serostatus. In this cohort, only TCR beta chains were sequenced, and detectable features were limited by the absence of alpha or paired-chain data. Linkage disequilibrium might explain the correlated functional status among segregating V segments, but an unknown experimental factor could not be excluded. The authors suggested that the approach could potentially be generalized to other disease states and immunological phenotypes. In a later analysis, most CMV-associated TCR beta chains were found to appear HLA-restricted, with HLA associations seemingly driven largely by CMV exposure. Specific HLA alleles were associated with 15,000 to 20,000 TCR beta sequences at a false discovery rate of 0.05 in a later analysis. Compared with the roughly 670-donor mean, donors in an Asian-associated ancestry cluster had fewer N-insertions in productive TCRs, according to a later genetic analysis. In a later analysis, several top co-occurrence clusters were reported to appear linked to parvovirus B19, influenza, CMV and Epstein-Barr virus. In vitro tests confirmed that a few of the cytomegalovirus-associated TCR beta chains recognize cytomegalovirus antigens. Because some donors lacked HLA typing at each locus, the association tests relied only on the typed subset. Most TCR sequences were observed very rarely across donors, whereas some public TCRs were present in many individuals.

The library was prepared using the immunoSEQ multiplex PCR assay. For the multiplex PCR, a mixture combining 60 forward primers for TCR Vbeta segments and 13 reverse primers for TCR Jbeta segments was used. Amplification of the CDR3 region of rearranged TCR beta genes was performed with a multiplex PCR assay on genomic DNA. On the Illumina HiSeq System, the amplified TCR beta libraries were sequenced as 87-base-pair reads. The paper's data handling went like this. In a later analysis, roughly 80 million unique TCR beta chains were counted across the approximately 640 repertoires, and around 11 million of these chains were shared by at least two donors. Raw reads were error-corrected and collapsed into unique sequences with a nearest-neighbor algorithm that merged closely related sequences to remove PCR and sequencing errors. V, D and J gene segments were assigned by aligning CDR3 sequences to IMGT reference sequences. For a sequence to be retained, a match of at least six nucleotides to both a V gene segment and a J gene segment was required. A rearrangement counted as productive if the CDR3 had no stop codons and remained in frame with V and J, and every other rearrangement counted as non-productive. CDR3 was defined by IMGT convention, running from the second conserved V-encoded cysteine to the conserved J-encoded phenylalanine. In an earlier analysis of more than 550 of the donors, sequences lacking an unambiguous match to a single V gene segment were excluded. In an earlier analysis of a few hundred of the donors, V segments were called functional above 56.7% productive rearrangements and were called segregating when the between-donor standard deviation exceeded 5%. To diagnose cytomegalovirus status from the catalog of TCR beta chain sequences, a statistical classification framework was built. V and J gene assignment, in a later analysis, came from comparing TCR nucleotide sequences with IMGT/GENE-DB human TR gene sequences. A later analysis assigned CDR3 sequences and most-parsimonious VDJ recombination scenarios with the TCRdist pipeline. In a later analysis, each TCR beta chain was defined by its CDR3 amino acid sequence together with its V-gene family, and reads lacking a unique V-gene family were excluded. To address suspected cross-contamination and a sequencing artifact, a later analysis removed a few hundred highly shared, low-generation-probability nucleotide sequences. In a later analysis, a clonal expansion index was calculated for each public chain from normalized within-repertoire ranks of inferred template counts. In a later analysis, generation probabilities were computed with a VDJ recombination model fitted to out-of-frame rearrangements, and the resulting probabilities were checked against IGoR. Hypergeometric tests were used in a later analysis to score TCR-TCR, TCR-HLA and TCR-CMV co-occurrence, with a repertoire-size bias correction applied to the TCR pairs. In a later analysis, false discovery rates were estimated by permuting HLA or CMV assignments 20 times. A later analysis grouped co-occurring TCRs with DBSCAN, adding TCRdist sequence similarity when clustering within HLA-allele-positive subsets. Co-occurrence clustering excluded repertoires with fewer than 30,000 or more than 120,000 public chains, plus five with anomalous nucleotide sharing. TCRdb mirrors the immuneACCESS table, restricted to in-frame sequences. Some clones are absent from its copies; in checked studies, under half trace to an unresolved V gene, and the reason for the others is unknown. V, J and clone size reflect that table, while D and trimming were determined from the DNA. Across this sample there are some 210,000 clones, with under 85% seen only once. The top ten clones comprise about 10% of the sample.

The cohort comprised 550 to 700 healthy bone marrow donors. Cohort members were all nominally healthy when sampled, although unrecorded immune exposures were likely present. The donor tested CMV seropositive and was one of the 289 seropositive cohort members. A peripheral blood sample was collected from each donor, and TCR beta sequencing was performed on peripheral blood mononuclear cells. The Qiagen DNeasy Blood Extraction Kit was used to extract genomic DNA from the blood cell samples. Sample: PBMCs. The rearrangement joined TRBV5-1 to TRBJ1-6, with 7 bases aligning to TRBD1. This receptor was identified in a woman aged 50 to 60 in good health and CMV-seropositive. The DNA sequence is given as TGCGCCAGCAGCATACAGGGGCGGAATTCACCCCTCCACTTT. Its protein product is CASSIQGRNSPLHF.